This TCR beta chain was sequenced during a study of blood T cells in healthy people across ages. Study outcomes and limitations: Investigators treated diversity estimates from one million T cells as underestimates.

Together with a sample-barcoded 5' primer, a J-beta primer mix was included in a second PCR lasting roughly 6 to 12 cycles. TCRdb redid the calling of the 5' RACE reads with MiXCR, one entry per CDR3 protein. The sample yields about 1.5 million distinct CDR3 sequences, approximately 40% seen once. As to this clonotype: Its antigen is currently unknown.

CDR3 length: 15 residues. The germline V and J ends were trimmed by 8 bases and 11 bases, with 27 bases remaining between them. The germline CDR1 and CDR2 sequences are MNHEY and SMNVEV (reference sequence). The sample consisted of blood. This clonotype was obtained from a woman younger than 30 in good health. The chain employs TRBV27 and TRBJ2-5; D perhaps matches TRBD1 (5 bases). CDR3 residues: CASWTSGILGNEQYF. The CDR3 nucleotides are TGTGCCAGCTGGACCTCAGGGATATTAGGGAATGAGCAGTACTTC.